The 18 T cell receptor beta chains presented below share a single source sample, sequenced in a study of long-term antiretroviral therapy in people with HIV. Version v3.0 of the immunoSEQ assay was performed at survey level. Generated by immunoSEQ multiplex PCR, the TCRdb table keeps only in-frame clones and is missing some. The data hold about 35,000 clones, with roughly 74% observed a single time. The sequencing used unsorted PBMCs, collected 3 years after starting antiretroviral therapy. The receptors were gathered from a man in his fifties or sixties with HIV.

This clone was recorded only once. The rearrangement joins TRBV7-2 to TRBJ2-2; 7 nucleotides match TRBD2. CDR3 length: 14 residues. Trimming removed 4 bases from V and 6 bases from J; junction bases left unmatched: 5. The germline V gene has CDR1 SGHTA and CDR2 FQGNSA. CDR3 nucleotides: TGTGCCAGCAGCTCTAGCGGCCAGGCCGGGGAGCTGTTTTTT. This codes for CASSSSGQAGELFF.

V and J are TRBV28 and TRBJ2-7; D is unclear. Trimming cost V 6 bases and J 0 bases, with 9 bases left between them. This CDR3 is built from 13 residues. The germline V gene has CDR1 MDHEN and CDR2 SYDVKM. The CDR3 region has the DNA TGTGCCAGCAGAGACGGCCCCTCCTACGAGCAGTACTTC. Translation gives CASRDGPSYEQYF.

The table lists this clone with a count of one. This sequence joins TRBV4-1 and TRBJ1-2; D call uncertain. V lost 3 bases, J lost 0 bases, and 8 bases lay in between. The CDR3 has 14 residues. The V gene's germline CDR1 is MGHRA and CDR2 YSYEKL. CDR3 coding DNA: TGCGCCAGCAGCCATGGACGGTCTAACTATGGCTACACCTTC. Translating it yields CASSHGRSNYGYTF.

This clone appeared a few times. The gene calls are TRBV6-6 and TRBJ1-5; TRBD1 aligns across 12 bases. V was clipped by 2 bases and J by 5 bases; unmatched bases: 4. The CDR3 runs to 16 residues. Germline V gene data show CDR1 as MNHNY and CDR2 as SVGAGI (reference sequence). CDR3 sequence reads: CASSYRGQGADQPQHF. CDR3 DNA: TGTGCCAGCAGTTACAGGGGACAGGGGGCGGATCAGCCCCAGCATTTT.

The rearrangement links TRBV10-3 to TRBJ2-7; the D gene is possibly TRBD2 (6 bases). Germline assignment: CDR1 ENHRY and CDR2 SYGVKD. V dropped 3 bases and J dropped 0 bases, with 12 bases sitting between them. CDR3 size: 15 residues. CDR3 amino acids: CAISDGTESSYEQYF. CDR3 DNA: TGTGCCATCAGTGACGGGACTGAGAGCTCCTACGAGCAGTACTTC.

This rearrangement joins TRBV6-5 to TRBJ2-7; TRBD1 agrees at 7 bases. The CDR3 extends over 14 amino acids. V gave up 5 bases and J gave up 3 bases; unmatched junction bases: 7. CDR1 is MNHEY and CDR2 is SVGAGI in the germline V gene. This CDR3 is CASSRDREIYEQYF. The CDR3 DNA is TGTGCCAGCAGTCGCGACAGGGAGATCTACGAGCAGTACTTC.

Remarks on this clone: Other DNA sequences in the sample encode the same CDR3. V usage is TRBV10-3 and J usage is TRBJ2-5, with D possibly being TRBD2 (7 bases). The V end lost 3 bases, the J end lost 2 bases, and 13 bases lay between the germline ends. This CDR3 is built from 15 residues. CDR1 is ENHRY, CDR2 SYGVKD, per germline. The CDR3 reads CAISELGGGQETQYF. In nucleotides, the CDR3 is TGTGCCATCAGTGAACTAGGGGGAGGGCAAGAGACCCAGTACTTC.

This clone was observed a handful of times. The chain couples TRBV30 to TRBJ2-1, with unresolved D. The germline V and J ends were trimmed by 0 bases and 10 bases, with 13 bases remaining between them. This CDR3 spans 13 amino acids. The germline V gene has CDR1 GTSNPN and CDR2 SVGIG (reference sequence). This CDR3 is CAWSVGKGREQFF. In DNA, the CDR3 is TGTGCCTGGAGTGTTGGTAAAGGGCGGGAGCAGTTCTTC.

This clone was found a few times. V usage is TRBV9 and J usage is TRBJ1-2; tentatively, D is TRBD1 (5 bases). The V end lost 0 bases, the J end lost 5 bases, and 11 bases lay between the germline ends. From germline, CDR1 is SGDLS and CDR2 YYNGEE. The CDR3 spans 14 residues. CDR3 nucleotides: TGTGCCAGCAGCGTAGGAGGGACTGCTTATGGCTACACCTTC. Its translation is CASSVGGTAYGYTF.

The chain combines TRBV6-5 with TRBJ2-1; D could derive from TRBD1 or TRBD2 (5 bases each). Per germline, CDR1 MNHEY and CDR2 SVGAGI. The CDR3 has 14 residues. The V and J ends lost 6 bases and 6 bases respectively, with 15 bases between them. The CDR3 reads CASSRGTRGNEQFF. DNA for the CDR3: TGTGCCAGCAGCAGAGGGACCCGGGGCAATGAGCAGTTCTTC.

This chain uses TRBV10-1 with TRBJ2-3, with 9 positions matching TRBD2. The germline gives CDR1 WNHNN, CDR2 SYGVQD (reference sequence). V lost 4 bases and J lost 5; bases outside the gene matches: 7. The CDR3 loop spans 15 amino acids. CDR3 amino acids: CASSAEREEVDTQYF. CDR3 bases: TGCGCCAGCAGTGCCGAGCGGGAGGAGGTAGATACGCAGTATTTT.

The chain has TRBV27 and TRBJ2-3; D is unresolved. Trimming removed 5 bases from V and 2 bases from J, with 11 bases in between. This CDR3 is 14 amino acids long. The V gene's germline CDR1 is MNHEY and CDR2 SMNVEV (reference sequence). The CDR3 here is CASSSRAYTDTQYF. CDR3 DNA: TGTGCCAGCAGTAGTAGGGCTTACACAGATACGCAGTATTTT.

The chain has TRBV6-1 and TRBJ2-7, with 10 bases lining up with TRBD1. This CDR3 has 15 amino acids. The V segment lost 2 bases and the J segment 1 base; nucleotides outside the gene matches: 2. The germline V gene encodes CDR1 MNHNS and CDR2 SASEGT. The chain's CDR3 is CASSERTGGSYEQYF. The CDR3 region has the DNA TGTGCCAGCAGTGAACGGACAGGGGGATCCTACGAGCAGTACTTC.

This clone was seen only once. The chain joins TRBV28 to TRBJ2-5; D possibly corresponds to TRBD1 (6 bases). Trimming stripped 5 bases from V and 5 bases from J, with 12 bases between. Looked up from germline, CDR1 is MDHEN and CDR2 is SYDVKM. This CDR3 is built from 13 residues. DNA for the CDR3: TGTGCCAGCAGTGTCGCAGGGGCTGAGACCCAGTACTTC. Its translation: CASSVAGAETQYF.

The V call is TRBV6-1, the J call TRBJ2-1; D gene uncertain. Germline CDR1 and CDR2: MNHNS and SASEGT. Trimming removed 7 bases from V and 5 bases from J, with 12 bases in between. The CDR3 has 13 amino acids. CDR3 sequence: CASKLTLNNEQFF. The CDR3 DNA follows: TGTGCCAGCAAATTAACACTAAACAATGAGCAGTTCTTC.

This chain uses TRBV5-5 with TRBJ2-4, with D perhaps matching TRBD1 (6 bases). CDR3 length: 14 amino acids. From germline, CDR1 is SGHKS and CDR2 YYEKEE (reference sequence). Trimming shortened V by 6 bases and J by 4 bases, and 14 bases separated the two germline ends. CDR3 coding DNA: TGTGCCAGCAACCCGGACAGCCCGAAAAACATTCAGTACTTC. As protein: CASNPDSPKNIQYF.

The chain employs TRBV27 and TRBJ1-5, with D hard to call. This CDR3 contains 14 residues. Trimming stripped 4 bases from V and 3 bases from J, with 10 bases between. Germline V gives CDR1 MNHEY, CDR2 SMNVEV (reference sequence). In DNA form, the CDR3 reads TGTGCCAGCAGTTGGTCGAGGACCAATCAGCCCCAGCATTTT. Encoded protein: CASSWSRTNQPQHF.

This clone has a handful of counts. This chain joins TRBV5-5 and TRBJ2-5; D might be TRBD2 (6 bases). Trimming left V 4 bases short and J 5 bases short, with 15 bases between. Germline V lookup: CDR1 SGHKS, CDR2 YYEKEE (reference sequence). There are 14 residues in the CDR3. The CDR3 reads CASSRDFYSETQYF. The DNA for the CDR3 is TGTGCCAGCAGCCGGGACTTTTATAGCGAGACCCAGTACTTC.